A single sample gave rise to the 3 T cell receptor beta chains below, sequenced in a study of CD8 T cells in ankylosing spondylitis. From the 5' RACE reads, TCRdb called clonotypes with MiXCR, one entry per CDR3 protein. In the table there are about 310,000 distinct CDR3 sequences, about a fifth of which are singletons. The sample was blood, either unsorted or a sorted T cell fraction (not recorded which). The receptor source for this set is a female donor with ankylosing spondylitis or in good health (not recorded which).

Only a few counts were recorded for this clonotype. V is TRBV20-1 and J is TRBJ2-1; tentative D call: TRBD1 (6 bases). CDR1 and CDR2 from the germline V gene are DFQATT and SNEGSKA (reference sequence). Trimming cost V 3 bases and J 14 bases, with 14 bases left between them. The CDR3 consists of 11 residues. The CDR3: CSARGPGQEFF. As DNA, the CDR3 is TGCAGTGCTAGGGGACCGGGACAAGAGTTCTTC.

CDR3 sequence: CSAIPRDSRLVNYGYTF. CDR3 nucleotides: TGCAGTGCTATACCGCGGGACAGCCGACTCGTCAACTATGGCTACACCTTC. The genes are TRBV20-1 and TRBJ1-2, with 7 bases that match TRBD1. V was pared by 4 bases and J by 2 bases, with 16 bases of the junction left unmatched. This CDR3 has 17 amino acids. From germline, CDR1 is DFQATT and CDR2 SNEGSKA (reference sequence).

In its sample, this clonotype was seen a few times. The chain combines TRBV7-2 with TRBJ2-7, with D perhaps matching TRBD1 (5 bases). The V end lost 6 bases, the J end lost 5 bases, and 20 bases lay between the germline ends. The CDR3 is 15 residues long. Germline assignment: CDR1 SGHTA and CDR2 FQGNSA. The CDR3: CASRAVLAGLNEQYF. The CDR3 nucleotides are TGTGCCAGCAGGGCCGTTCTCGCAGGGCTTAACGAGCAGTACTTC.